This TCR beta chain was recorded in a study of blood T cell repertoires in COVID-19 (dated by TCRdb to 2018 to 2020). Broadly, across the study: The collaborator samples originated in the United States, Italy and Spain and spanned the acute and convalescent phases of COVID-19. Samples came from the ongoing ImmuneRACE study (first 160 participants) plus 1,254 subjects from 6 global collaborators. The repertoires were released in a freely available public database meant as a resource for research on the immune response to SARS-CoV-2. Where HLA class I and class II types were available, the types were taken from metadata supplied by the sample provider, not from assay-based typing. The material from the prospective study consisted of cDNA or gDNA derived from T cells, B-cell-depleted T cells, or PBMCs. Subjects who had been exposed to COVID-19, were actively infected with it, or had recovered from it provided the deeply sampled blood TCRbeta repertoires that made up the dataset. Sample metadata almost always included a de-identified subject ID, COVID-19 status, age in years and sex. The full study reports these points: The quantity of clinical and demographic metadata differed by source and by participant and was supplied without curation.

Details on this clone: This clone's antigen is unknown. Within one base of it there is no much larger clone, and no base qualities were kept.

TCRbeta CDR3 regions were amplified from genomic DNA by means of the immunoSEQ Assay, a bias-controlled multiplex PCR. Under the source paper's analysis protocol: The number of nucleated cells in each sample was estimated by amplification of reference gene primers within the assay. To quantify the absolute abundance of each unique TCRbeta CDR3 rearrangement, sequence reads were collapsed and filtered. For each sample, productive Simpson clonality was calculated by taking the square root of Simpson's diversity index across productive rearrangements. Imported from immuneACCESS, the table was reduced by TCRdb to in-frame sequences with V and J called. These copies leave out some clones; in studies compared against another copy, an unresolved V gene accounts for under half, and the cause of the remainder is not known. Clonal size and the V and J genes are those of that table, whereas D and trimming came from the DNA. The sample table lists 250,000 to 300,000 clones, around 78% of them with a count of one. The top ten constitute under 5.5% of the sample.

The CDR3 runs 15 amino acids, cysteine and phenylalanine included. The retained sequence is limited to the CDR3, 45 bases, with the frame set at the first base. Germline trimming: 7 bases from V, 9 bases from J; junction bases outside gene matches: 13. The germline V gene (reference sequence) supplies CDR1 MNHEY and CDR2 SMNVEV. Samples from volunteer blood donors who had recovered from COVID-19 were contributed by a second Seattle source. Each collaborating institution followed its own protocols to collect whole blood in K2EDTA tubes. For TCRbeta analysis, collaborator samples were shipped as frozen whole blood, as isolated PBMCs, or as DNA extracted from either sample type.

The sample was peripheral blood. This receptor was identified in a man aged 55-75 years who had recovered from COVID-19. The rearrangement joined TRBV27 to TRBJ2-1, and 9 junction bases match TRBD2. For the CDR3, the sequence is CASTAIAGAGFEQFF. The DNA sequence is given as TGTGCCAGCACCGCAATAGCGGGAGCTGGCTTTGAGCAGTTCTTC.